These T cell receptor beta chains were read from a single sample in a study of blood T cell repertoires in COVID-19. Method: immunoSEQ multiplex PCR; TCRdb's copy keeps in-frame clones and lacks some. The sample has roughly 110,000 clones, around 89% seen once. The sequencing input was peripheral blood. The receptors shown here come from a man aged 35 to 55 with active or convalescent COVID-19. Both conserved end residues are part of each CDR3. The order of the fields is D gene, J gene, V gene, clone size, CDR3 protein, CDR3 DNA. The D gene is left open where the match is weak. Size tells how often a clone was seen (once, few, many) or the class of an expanded clone, and some rows leave it out.

NA | TRBJ2-1 | TRBV18 | NA | CASSPGPARDEQFF | TGTGCCAGCTCACCGGGGCCAGCTCGGGATGAGCAGTTCTTC
NA | TRBJ1-5 | TRBV5-1 | NA | CASRPGIENQPQHF | TGCGCCAGCAGACCCGGGATAGAAAATCAGCCCCAGCATTTT
TRBD2 | TRBJ2-3 | TRBV27 | NA | CASSLAGGPRTQYF | TGTGCCAGCAGTTTAGCGGGAGGGCCCCGCACGCAGTATTTT
NA | TRBJ1-2 | TRBV6-5 | NA | CASSYIPANYGYTF | TGTGCCAGCAGTTATATCCCGGCTAACTATGGCTACACCTTC
TRBD1 | TRBJ2-7 | TRBV5-1 | NA | CASSSTGDSYEQYF | TGCGCCAGCAGCTCTACAGGGGATTCCTACGAGCAGTACTTC
NA | TRBJ1-6 | TRBV15 | NA | CATSRDRGNNSPLHF | TGTGCCACCAGCAGAGACCGGGGGAATAATTCACCCCTCCACTTT
NA | TRBJ1-2 | TRBV6-5 | NA | CASSRAPGYGYTF | TGTGCCAGCAGTCGTGCCCCGGGCTATGGCTACACCTTC
TRBD1 | TRBJ1-2 | TRBV11-2 | NA | CASSSGQGLENGYTF | TGTGCCAGCAGCTCGGGACAGGGTTTGGAGAATGGCTACACCTTC
NA | TRBJ2-1 | TRBV18 | NA | CASSRGLDYNEQFF | TGTGCCAGCTCACGGGGACTGGACTACAATGAGCAGTTCTTC
NA | TRBJ2-2 | TRBV7-4 | once | CASSPGGQGRVFF | TGTGCCAGCAGCCCCGGGGGGCAGGGAAGGGTGTTTTTT
NA | TRBJ2-7 | TRBV3-1/TRBV3-2 | NA | CASSQGSHRNEQYF | TGTGCCAGCAGCCAGGGCAGCCACAGAAACGAGCAGTACTTC
TRBD1 | TRBJ1-3 | TRBV18 | NA | CASSPPQGASSGNTIYF | TGTGCCAGCTCACCACCGCAGGGGGCCAGCTCTGGAAACACCATATATTTT
TRBD1 | TRBJ2-7 | TRBV28 | NA | CASSLTGAVYEQYF | TGTGCCAGCAGCCTTACAGGGGCCGTCTACGAGCAGTACTTC
NA | TRBJ2-1 | TRBV6-1 | NA | CATKQDPDPEQFF | TGTGCCACCAAACAGGACCCGGACCCTGAGCAGTTCTTC
TRBD2 | TRBJ2-1 | TRBV7-6 | NA | CASSLALAGDEQFF | TGTGCCAGCAGCTTAGCGTTAGCGGGAGATGAGCAGTTCTTC
NA | TRBJ1-2 | TRBV28 | once | CASRSGSRSTRRGYTF | TGTGCCAGCAGGTCCGGATCGAGGTCCACTAGGAGGGGCTACACCTTC
NA | TRBJ1-5 | TRBV5-6 | once | CASSSQGSKGSNQPQHF | TGTGCCAGCAGCTCCCAGGGGTCCAAGGGGAGCAATCAGCCCCAGCATTTT
NA | TRBJ2-1 | TRBV5-1 | NA | CASSSQSSEIYNEQFF | TGCGCCAGCAGCTCCCAATCTAGCGAAATCTACAATGAGCAGTTCTTC
NA | TRBJ1-1 | TRBV5-1 | NA | CASRSWGVNTEAFF | TGCGCCAGCAGGTCATGGGGGGTGAACACTGAAGCTTTCTTT
TRBD1 | TRBJ1-5 | TRBV6-1 | NA | CASSEAGTGIYQPQHF | TGTGCCAGCAGTGAGGCTGGGACAGGGATCTATCAGCCCCAGCATTTT
TRBD1 | TRBJ1-5 | TRBV12-5 | NA | CASGLVLGQGADYSNQPQHF | TGTGCTAGTGGTTTGGTACTAGGACAGGGGGCGGATTATAGCAATCAGCCCCAGCATTTT
NA | TRBJ1-5 | TRBV19 | NA | CASTPGSGGNQPQHF | TGTGCCAGTACCCCCGGGAGTGGGGGTAATCAGCCCCAGCATTTT
TRBD1 | TRBJ2-7 | TRBV28 | NA | CASTADRGVFHSYEQYF | TGTGCCAGCACCGCGGACAGGGGAGTTTTCCATTCCTACGAGCAGTACTTC
NA | TRBJ1-4 | TRBV5-1 | NA | CASQREGETNEKLFF | TGCGCCAGTCAGCGGGAGGGCGAAACTAATGAAAAACTGTTTTTT
TRBD1 | TRBJ2-3 | TRBV29-1 | NA | CSVEPTGAGTDTQYF | TGCAGCGTTGAACCTACAGGGGCGGGTACAGATACGCAGTATTTT
TRBD1 | TRBJ1-1 | TRBV10-3 | NA | CAIAQGVQLNTEAFF | TGTGCCATCGCACAGGGGGTTCAATTAAACACTGAAGCTTTCTTT
TRBD1 | TRBJ1-5 | TRBV7-3 | NA | CASSSRQGEDQPQHF | TGTGCCAGCAGCTCTCGACAGGGAGAGGATCAGCCCCAGCATTTT
NA | TRBJ2-1 | TRBV28 | NA | CASRGGNEQFF | TGTGCCAGCCGCGGCGGCAATGAGCAGTTCTTC
TRBD1 | TRBJ1-5 | TRBV30 | NA | CAWSVLQGDQPQHF | TGTGCCTGGAGTGTACTACAGGGGGACCAGCCCCAGCATTTT
TRBD1 | TRBJ2-7 | TRBV18 | once | CASSPFRDRGHEQYF | TGTGCCAGCTCACCATTCAGAGACAGGGGCCACGAGCAGTACTTC
TRBD2 | TRBJ2-1 | TRBV9 | NA | CASSVGLASGNEQFF | TGTGCCAGCAGCGTCGGACTAGCGAGTGGCAATGAGCAGTTCTTC
NA | TRBJ1-2 | TRBV18 | NA | CASSPGGFNYGYTF | TGTGCCAGCTCACCTGGCGGATTTAACTATGGCTACACCTTC
NA | TRBJ1-4 | TRBV30 | few | CAWSGQVNEKLFF | TGTGCCTGGAGTGGCCAGGTTAATGAAAAACTGTTTTTT
NA | TRBJ2-6 | TRBV28 | NA | CASSFKSGANVLTF | TGTGCCAGCAGTTTTAAATCTGGGGCCAACGTCCTGACTTTC
TRBD1 | TRBJ2-2 | TRBV5-4 | NA | CASSLDRGTGELFF | TGTGCCAGCAGCTTGGACAGGGGGACCGGGGAGCTGTTTTTT
TRBD2 | TRBJ2-7 | TRBV7-7 | NA | CASSLVAGLAGEQYF | TGTGCTAGCAGCTTAGTTGCGGGACTAGCGGGCGAGCAGTACTTC
NA | TRBJ1-6 | TRBV6-5 | NA | CASSNPLLGGSPLHF | TGTGCCAGCAGTAACCCCCTCCTAGGGGGTTCACCCCTCCACTTT
NA | TRBJ1-2 | TRBV28 | NA | CASSLSGPANYGYTF | TGTGCCAGCAGTTTATCGGGTCCAGCTAACTATGGCTACACCTTC
NA | TRBJ1-1 | TRBV6-2/TRBV6-3 | NA | CASSYLGHRNTEAFF | TGTGCCAGCAGTTACCTTGGACACAGGAACACTGAAGCTTTCTTT
TRBD2 | TRBJ2-3 | TRBV19 | NA | CASTPFSTSGSTDTQYF | TGTGCCAGTACCCCCTTCTCGACTAGCGGTAGCACAGATACGCAGTATTTT
TRBD1 | TRBJ1-1 | TRBV5-1 | NA | CASSLTGVNTEAFF | TGCGCCAGCAGCTTGACAGGGGTTAACACTGAAGCTTTCTTT
NA | TRBJ1-5 | TRBV4-1 | NA | CASSQEVGSNQPQHF | TGCGCCAGCAGCCAAGAGGTGGGCAGCAATCAGCCCCAGCATTTT
TRBD1 | TRBJ1-6 | TRBV5-1 | NA | CASSSTGTANSPLHF | TGCGCCAGCAGCTCAACCGGGACAGCTAATTCACCCCTCCACTTT
TRBD1 | TRBJ1-4 | TRBV28 | NA | CASSLDRGGEKLFF | TGTGCCAGCAGTTTGGACAGGGGTGGGGAAAAACTGTTTTTT
TRBD2 | TRBJ2-1 | TRBV14 | NA | CASSQVNAGGPSWPFF | TGTGCCAGCAGCCAAGTTAATGCGGGAGGGCCCTCCTGGCCGTTCTTC
NA | TRBJ2-1 | TRBV18 | NA | CASSPHQESYQFF | TGTGCCAGCTCACCACATCAGGAAAGTTACCAGTTCTTC
NA | TRBJ2-7 | TRBV5-6 | NA | CASSSEVEQYF | TGTGCCAGCAGCTCGGAGGTCGAGCAGTACTTC
NA | TRBJ2-1 | TRBV19 | NA | CASSITGRYNEQFF | TGTGCCAGTAGTATTACAGGAAGGTACAATGAGCAGTTCTTC
TRBD2 | TRBJ2-4 | TRBV24-1 | NA | CATSVQREWSKNIQYF | TGTGCCACCAGTGTCCAGCGGGAGTGGTCCAAAAACATTCAGTACTTC
TRBD1 | TRBJ1-3 | TRBV25-1 | NA | CASSEGGTVGNTIYF | TGTGCCAGCAGTGAAGGCGGGACAGTTGGAAACACCATATATTTT
TRBD2 | TRBJ2-5 | TRBV19 | NA | CALRPAGAGETQYF | TGTGCCCTTCGCCCAGCGGGGGCGGGGGAGACCCAGTACTTC
TRBD2 | TRBJ2-3 | TRBV7-2 | NA | CASSWGGDTDTQYF | TGTGCCAGCAGCTGGGGGGGGGACACAGATACGCAGTATTTT
NA | TRBJ2-3 | TRBV5-1 | NA | CASSAGAGAEGDTQYF | TGCGCCAGCAGCGCCGGTGCGGGGGCAGAAGGAGATACGCAGTATTTT
TRBD1 | TRBJ2-3 | TRBV5-1 | NA | CASSSQGIGTDTQYF | TGCGCCAGCAGCTCACAGGGGATTGGGACAGATACGCAGTATTTT
TRBD2 | TRBJ2-7 | TRBV27 | NA | CASSRSGIYEQYF | TGTGCCAGCAGTCGAAGCGGGATCTACGAGCAGTACTTC